Below, one T cell receptor (beta chain) is given with its context. The antigen is undetermined. This entry belongs to a study of T cells in Graves' hyperthyroidism and ophthalmopathy. Amplification targeted TCR beta CDR3 regions from RNA transcripts. During a first-round RT-PCR of the TCR CDR3, the HTBI primer set was used. TCRdb passed the multiplex PCR reads through MiXCR, listing each CDR3 protein once. This sample has approximately 400,000 distinct CDR3 sequences, with 13% found just once. Germline CDR1 SGHTA, CDR2 FQGTGA. J lost 6 bases, V lost 5 bases, and 6 bases had no gene match. CDR3 length: 16 residues. Study findings and constraints: Separating ophthalmopathy from stable hyperthyroidism was achieved by a 13 V-J model.

The clonotype originates from a man aged 25-45 years with Graves' hyperthyroidism that later progressed to Graves' ophthalmopathy. Sequenced material: blood. V is TRBV7-3 and J is TRBJ2-3; 15 bases fit TRBD2. The DNA of the CDR3 is TGTGCCAGCAGCCGGGGACTAGCGGGGGGAGGTGATACGCAGTATTTT. As protein: CASSRGLAGGGDTQYF.